This T cell receptor beta chain was recovered during a study of shared clonotypes between healthy human individuals. The CDR3 spans 15 residues. Per germline, CDR1 SGHNT and CDR2 YENEEA. J gave up 1 base and V 0 bases, and 1 base lay outside the gene matches. Authors' analysis steps: ImmunoSEQ junction-only sequences lacked quality scores, so their filtering differed. This table comes from immunoSEQ multiplex PCR, and its TCRdb copy is limited to in-frame clones, with some not included. V, J and clone size were drawn from that table, and D and trimming were deduced from the DNA. The table includes more than 2 million clones, 95% detected once.

Sequencing was carried out using naive CD4+ T cells sorted from blood. Stated subset: CD45RA+ positively selected. This chain joins TRBV11-3 and TRBJ2-3; 7 nucleotides align to TRBD1. This TCR came from a man younger than 35 in good health. The CDR3 here is CASSLDGTGTDTQYF. The CDR3 DNA is TGTGCCAGCAGCTTAGATGGGACAGGCACAGATACGCAGTATTTT.